A selection of T cell receptor beta chains follows, all from one sample in a study of vaccination effects on CD4 cells after COVID-19. Here immunoSEQ multiplex PCR was the method, and the copy in TCRdb shows in-frame clones only, minus some. The table lists around 71,000 clones, around three quarters of them singletons. Which antigens these TCRs recognize remains unknown. The sequencing here drew on CD4+ T cells from PBMCs cultured with HCoV-OC43 spike peptides, taken before COVID-19 vaccination. These TCRs come from a human donor who received a COVID-19 vaccine. The CDR3 runs from the conserved cysteine through the conserved F or W. A D gene is named only where the DNA matches it firmly. Clone size is given for some rows only: seen once, a few or many times, or a class if the clone is expanded.

j_gene | d_gene | v_gene | abundance | CDR3nt | CDR3aa
TRBJ1-6 | TRBD1 | TRBV7-2 | few | TGTGCCAGCAGCTTATCAGGGGGGACCGGGGCACCCCTCCACTTT | CASSLSGGTGAPLHF
TRBJ1-2 | . | TRBV19 | . | TGTGCCAGTAGTATGCGGGGGCAGGTTGGCTACACCTTC | CASSMRGQVGYTF
TRBJ2-3 | . | TRBV5-1 | . | TGCGCCAGCAGCTTAACTCAGGGGTCAGATACGCAGTATTTT | CASSLTQGSDTQYF
TRBJ2-3 | TRBD1 | TRBV24-1 | . | TGTGCCACCAGTGATGCCGGGACAGAGAGCACAGATACGCAGTATTTT | CATSDAGTESTDTQYF
TRBJ2-1 | . | TRBV6-5 | . | TGTGCCAGCAGTAGTGGGGGGGAGCAGTTCTTC | CASSSGGEQFF
TRBJ1-5 | TRBD1 | TRBV5-6 | . | TGTGCCAGCAGCCGCTGGGACAGGGCTAATCAGCCCCAGCATTTT | CASSRWDRANQPQHF
TRBJ2-5 | TRBD1 | TRBV28 | . | TGTGCCAGCAGTTCGTCCATCGGGACAGGGGGAGGAAAGACCCAGTACTTC | CASSSSIGTGGGKTQYF
TRBJ2-3 | TRBD2 | TRBV7-9 | . | TGTGCCAGCAGCGGGGGGGTTGCGACAGATACGCAGTATTTT | CASSGGVATDTQYF
TRBJ1-2 | . | TRBV6-5 | . | TGTGCCAGCAGTTATCACGGAGGGGGTGGCTATGGCTACACCTTC | CASSYHGGGGYGYTF
TRBJ2-1 | TRBD2 | TRBV18 | . | TGTGCCAGCTCTCCACTAGCGGGCACGTACAATGAGCAGTTCTTC | CASSPLAGTYNEQFF
TRBJ1-1 | . | TRBV24-1 | . | TGTGCCACCAGTGATGCTGACTTGAGAGGGAACACTGAAGCTTTCTTT | CATSDADLRGNTEAFF
TRBJ2-1 | TRBD2 | TRBV7-3 | . | TGTGCCAGCAGCCAGACTAGCGGGGGGTGGAATGAGCAGTTCTTC | CASSQTSGGWNEQFF
TRBJ1-5 | . | TRBV30 | . | TGTGCCTGGAGTGTAGAGGCAGGAAATCAGCCCCAGCATTTT | CAWSVEAGNQPQHF
TRBJ2-5 | . | TRBV7-9 | . | TGTGCCAGCAGCTTAGGAGGCGTTGCTCAAGAGACCCAGTACTTC | CASSLGGVAQETQYF
TRBJ2-3 | . | TRBV7-3 | . | TGTGCCAGCAGCTTAACGATACGGGATACGCAGTATTTT | CASSLTIRDTQYF
TRBJ2-5 | . | TRBV29-1 | . | TGCAGCGTTGGGCTTACACAAGAGACCCAGTACTTC | CSVGLTQETQYF
TRBJ1-4 | . | TRBV5-4 | . | TGTGCCAGCAGCTCGGGGACAACCGCAACTAATGAAAAACTGTTTTTT | CASSSGTTATNEKLFF
TRBJ2-1 | . | TRBV11-3 | few | TGTGCCAGCAGCTCCAACTTGGGTGAGCAGTTCTTC | CASSSNLGEQFF
TRBJ2-5 | . | TRBV6-2/TRBV6-3 | . | TGTGCCAGCAGTTACGTCGGGATCCAAGAGACCCAGTACTTC | CASSYVGIQETQYF
TRBJ2-1 | . | TRBV19 | . | TGTGCCAGTAGTTTGGGAGTTAGATACAATGAGCAGTTCTTC | CASSLGVRYNEQFF
TRBJ1-4 | . | TRBV28 | . | TGTGCCAGCGCCGAGTGGGCAACTAATGAAAAACTGTTTTTT | CASAEWATNEKLFF
TRBJ1-1 | TRBD1 | TRBV9 | few | TGTGCCAGCAGCAGGGACAGGGGGGACACTGAAGCTTTCTTT | CASSRDRGDTEAFF